The sequence of this TCR beta chain was determined in a study of T-cell reconstitution after alpha-beta-depleted transplantation in children. Study outcomes and limitations: The origin of high day-60 TCRbeta diversity in some patients lay in surviving recipient T cells and thymic progenitors. Expanded graft clones, several hundred of them, were reportedly the source of alpha-beta T cells about two months after transplant.

There are 14 residues in the CDR3. Germline V CDR1 and CDR2: DFQATT, SNEGSKA (reference sequence). V was clipped by 8 bases and J by 4 bases; unmatched bases: 11. Unique molecular identifiers were used to barcode this TCRbeta library. TCRdb ran MiXCR on the PCR reads and lists one entry per CDR3 protein. Among 530,000 or so distinct CDR3 sequences listed, 25% to 30% were seen once. About this clonotype itself: Its specificity is not known.

The TCR originated in a boy under three years old with Wiskott-Aldrich syndrome, due to receive a stem cell transplant. The chain combines TRBV20-1 with TRBJ2-3, with TRBD2 matching 8 bases. Here the sequenced sample was PBMCs, taken before TCRalphabeta/CD19-depleted stem cell transplant. This CDR3 reads CSCHSVGRADTQYF. The CDR3 region has the DNA TGCAGTTGCCATTCGGTCGGGAGGGCAGATACGCAGTATTTT.